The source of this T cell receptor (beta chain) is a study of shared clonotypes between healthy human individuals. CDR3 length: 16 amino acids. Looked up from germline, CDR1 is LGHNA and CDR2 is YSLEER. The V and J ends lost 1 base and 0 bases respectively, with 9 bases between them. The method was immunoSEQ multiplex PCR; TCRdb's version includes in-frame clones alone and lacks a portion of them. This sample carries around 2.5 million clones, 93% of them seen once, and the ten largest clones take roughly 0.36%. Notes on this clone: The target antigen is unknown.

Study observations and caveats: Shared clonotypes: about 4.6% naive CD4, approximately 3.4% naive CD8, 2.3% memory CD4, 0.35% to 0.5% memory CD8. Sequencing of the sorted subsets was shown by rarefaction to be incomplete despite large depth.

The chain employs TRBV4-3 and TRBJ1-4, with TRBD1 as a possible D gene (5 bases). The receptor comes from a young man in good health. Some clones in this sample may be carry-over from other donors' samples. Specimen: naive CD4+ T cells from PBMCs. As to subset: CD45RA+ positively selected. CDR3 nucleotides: TGCGCCAGCAGCCAAGGACAGACCTCAACTAATGAAAAACTGTTTTTT. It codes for CASSQGQTSTNEKLFF.